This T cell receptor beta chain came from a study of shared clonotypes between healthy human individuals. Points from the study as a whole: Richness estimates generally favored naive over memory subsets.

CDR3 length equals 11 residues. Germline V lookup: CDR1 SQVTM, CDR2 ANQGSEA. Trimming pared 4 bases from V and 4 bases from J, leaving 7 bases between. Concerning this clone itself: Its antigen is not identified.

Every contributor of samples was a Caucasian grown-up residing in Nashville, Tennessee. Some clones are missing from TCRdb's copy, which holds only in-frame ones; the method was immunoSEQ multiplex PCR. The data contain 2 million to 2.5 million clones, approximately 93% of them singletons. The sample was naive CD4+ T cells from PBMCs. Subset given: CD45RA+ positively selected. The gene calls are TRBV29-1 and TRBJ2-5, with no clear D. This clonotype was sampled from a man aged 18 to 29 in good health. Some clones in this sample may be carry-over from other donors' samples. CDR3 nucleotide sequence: TGCAGCGTTGCGTTCCCAGAGACCCAGTACTTC. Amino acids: CSVAFPETQYF. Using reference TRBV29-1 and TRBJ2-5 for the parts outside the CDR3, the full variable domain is SAVISQKPSRDICQRGTSLTIQCQVDSQVTMMFWYRQQPGQSLTLIATANQGSEATYESGFVIDKFPISRPNLTFSTLTVSNMSPEDSSIYLCSVAFPETQYFGPGTRLLVL.